This T cell receptor (beta chain) is from a study of breast tumors, draining lymph nodes, adjacent tissues (dated by TCRdb to about 2016). For the wider study: Breast cancer patients provided tumor, adjacent nontumor tissue and axillary lymph nodes, and the study compared the TCR beta repertoires across these three sources. The study was designed to assess the relationships and possible T-cell exchange between tumor, surrounding tissue and draining lymph node repertoires in human breast cancer. General findings and caveats noted by the study authors: A scenario in which most tumor T cells derive from the lymph node and then expand within tumor tissue was judged to be consistent with the data. The similarity between tumor and nontumor tissue repertoires was significantly greater in luminal-like breast cancer than in basal-like breast cancer. T-cell repertoire diversity in tumors was found to be lower than in lymph nodes but higher than in nontumor tissue, and preferential V and J gene usage was observed. Rather than being directly demonstrated, the conclusion that tumor T cells originate in lymph nodes was presented as consistent with a hypothesis.

The sequencer was an Illumina HiSeq 2000. Multiplex PCR amplification was used to generate the TCR beta chain libraries. The amplified TCR beta chain products were analyzed by high-throughput sequencing. TCRdb redid the processing of the public reads, applying fastp at Q25 and MiXCR, and retained in-frame beta chains. Rows are unified per CDR3 protein, each entry keeping the most common DNA and genes. This sample is represented by fewer than 25,000 distinct CDR3 sequences; over 60% of them were singletons. The ten biggest clones cover 20% to 30% of the sample. Adjacent samples consisted of nontumor breast tissue surrounding the tumor. Ends trimmed: V by 7 bases, J by 1 base; bases unmatched to a gene: 3. The CDR3 numbers 14 residues from cysteine through phenylalanine. Only the CDR3 DNA stays, 42 bases, in frame from base 1. As for this clonotype: There is no known antigen for this receptor. No much larger clone exists at a distance of one base, and base qualities are not known.

This receptor was identified in a female donor with breast cancer. Some clones in this sample may be carry-over from other donors' samples. Recombination linked TRBV12-3 or TRBV12-4 to TRBJ1-5, with TRBD1 identical over 8 junction bases. The sample comprised tumor-adjacent breast tissue. The bases are TGTGCCAGCAATACAGGGGGGAGCAATCAGCCCCAGCATTTT. Translation gives CASNTGGSNQPQHF.